This record looks at one TCR beta chain sequence and its context. Its target is not known. The source of the sample is a study of T cell responses to AZD1222 COVID-19 vaccine. Study-level results: There were vaccine-associated CD4 TCRs across spike, dominant at 160-218 and 743-854. In the spike-specific TCR repertoire, nearly half reportedly target unmutated variant regions.

Profiling relied on immunoSEQ multiplex PCR, and the TCRdb table lists in-frame clones only, not all of them. The table has approximately 150,000 clones, approximately 86% seen once; the top ten hold about 4.9%. There are 15 residues in the CDR3. V shed 1 base and J shed 8 bases, with 18 bases lying between them. Germline values: CDR1 SGHDT, CDR2 YYEEEE. This TCR derives from an adult who received the MenACWY meningococcal vaccine as a control. The sample consisted of peripheral blood, taken 28 days after the second dose of the MenACWY control vaccine. The V call is TRBV5-6, the J call TRBJ1-2; D is possibly TRBD1 (6 bases). In DNA form, the CDR3 reads TGTGCCAGCAGCTTGTTTGTCAGGGGAGTAATAGGCTACACCTTC. Residues: CASSLFVRGVIGYTF.